This paragraph reports one T cell receptor beta chain. The sample comes from a study of blood T cell repertoires in COVID-19. Study background: Samples of COVID-19 (acute and convalescent) were obtained from the United States, Italy and Spain. PBMCs, B-cell-depleted T cells, or T cells were the source of the cDNA or gDNA that made up the material.

As processed by the authors: Scientists estimated how many nucleated cells there were by amplifying reference gene primers. The assay was immunoSEQ multiplex PCR, and TCRdb's table has in-frame clones only and misses some. V, J and clone size reflect that table, while D and trimming were determined from the DNA. This sample yields about 230,000 clones, of which around 80% are seen a single time; around 6% belongs to the top ten. The CDR3 sequence is 15 residues long. V lost 6 bases and J 3 bases, leaving 15 bases between the germline ends. Germline assignment: CDR1 SGHRS and CDR2 YFSETQ. The sequencing input was peripheral blood. The source is an elderly man with acute or convalescent COVID-19. This rearrangement joins TRBV5-1 to TRBJ1-4, with D uncertain. CDR3: CASNELGGPNEKLFF. For the CDR3, the DNA is TGCGCCAGCAACGAACTAGGCGGTCCTAATGAAAAACTGTTTTTT.